A single sample gave rise to the 12 T cell receptor beta chains below, sequenced in a study of T-cell reconstitution after alpha-beta-depleted transplantation in children. Study-level results: It was newly produced T cells that mostly accounted for T-cell counts and diversity one year after transplant.

During its preparation, the TCRbeta library received unique molecular identifiers. TCRdb called the PCR reads again in MiXCR, with one record for every CDR3 protein. The sample lists a few hundred thousand distinct CDR3 sequences; around 7.1% were seen once. The antigens of these receptors remain unknown. The sequencing here drew on peripheral blood, taken 360 days after TCRalphabeta/CD19-depleted stem cell transplant. The source of these receptors is a female patient under 10 years old who had a stem cell transplant for Fanconi anemia, so the T cells may come from the graft donor.

A word on this clonotype: A much larger clone lies a single base off, so this may be a read error. The CDR3 DNA is TGTACCAGCAGTTTCCCCGTGGGTTCGCGGGGGGGCTACTATGAGCAGTTCTTC. This sequence encodes CTSSFPVGSRGGYYEQFF. The chain links TRBV12-3 or TRBV12-4 to TRBJ2-1; TRBD2 aligns across 9 bases. The CDR3 sequence is 18 residues long.

This clonotype was counted ten times or more. The CDR3 reads CASRLTSGGVNEQFF. The CDR3 nucleotides are TGTGCCAGCAGACTAACTAGCGGGGGGGTAAATGAGCAGTTCTTC. J is TRBJ2-1 and V is TRBV12-3 or TRBV12-4, with TRBD2 matching 13 bases. The CDR3 extends over 15 amino acids. V was pared by 6 bases and J by 7 bases, with 6 bases of the junction left unmatched.

This clonotype was detected only a few times. V and J are TRBV6-1 and TRBJ1-2; no firm D call. Trimming shortened V by 1 base and J by 0 bases, and 3 bases separated the two germline ends. Germline V lookup: CDR1 MNHNS, CDR2 SASEGT. This CDR3 region has 13 residues. CDR3 DNA sequence: TGTGCCAGCAGTGAAGGAGCTAACTATGGCTACACCTTC. This gives the protein CASSEGANYGYTF.

This clonotype was counted between two and nine times. The rearrangement uses TRBV20-1 and TRBJ1-1, with D tentatively TRBD1 (5 bases). The CDR3 length is 15 residues. The germline gives CDR1 DFQATT, CDR2 SNEGSKA (reference sequence). With 0 bases removed from V and 3 bases from J, the gap between germline ends came to 14 bases. For the CDR3, the DNA is TGCAGTGCTAGAGACCTCCAGGGAATCTACACTGAAGCTTTCTTT. This sequence encodes CSARDLQGIYTEAFF.

On this clonotype itself: This is likely a read error, given that the CDR3 carries no conserved phenylalanine or tryptophan at its end. This rearrangement joins TRBV30 to TRBJ1-3; the D is unclear. The V end lost 5 bases, the J end lost 2 bases, and 7 bases lay between the germline ends. Germline CDR1 is GTSNPN and CDR2 is SVGIG (reference sequence). The CDR3 sequence is 12 residues long. This CDR3 reads CAWWEAGNTIYC. The DNA of the CDR3 is TGTGCCTGGTGGGAGGCTGGAAACACCATATATTGT.

This clonotype was seen at least ten times. The J gene is TRBJ2-5, the V gene TRBV6-6; D may be TRBD1 (6 bases). The CDR3 sequence is 14 residues long. V shed 2 bases and J shed 9 bases, with 16 bases lying between them. The germline V gene has CDR1 MNHNY and CDR2 SVGAGI (reference sequence). CDR3 loop: CASSYLRDNLPQYF. The CDR3 DNA is TGTGCCAGCAGTTACCTCCGGGACAACTTACCCCAGTACTTC.

The sample holds many counts of this clonotype. This sequence joins TRBV12-3 or TRBV12-4 and TRBJ2-7; 11 bases align to TRBD2. Germline trimming cut 4 bases from V and 2 bases from J; bases unmatched to any gene: 7. This CDR3 has 16 amino acids. Written as DNA, the CDR3 is TGTGCCAGCAGTTACCAACTAGCGGGAGTCCCCTACGAGCAGTACTTC. It yields the protein CASSYQLAGVPYEQYF.

Ten or more counts support this clonotype. The chain carries TRBV20-1 and TRBJ2-3; D not resolved. The CDR3 covers 12 residues. The V end was cut by 6 bases, the J end by 0 bases, with 7 bases between. Germline CDR1 and CDR2: DFQATT and SNEGSKA (reference sequence). This chain's CDR3 is CSARPSTDTQYF. The DNA for the CDR3 is TGCAGTGCGAGACCTAGCACAGATACGCAGTATTTT.

Comments on this clonotype: A junction end diverges from the germline sequence, so it may reflect a read error. The chain recombines TRBV12-3 or TRBV12-4 with TRBJ2-5; 10 nucleotides match TRBD2. CDR3 size: 18 residues. The CDR3 here is CTSSLGLLAGAAQETQYF. The CDR3 coding sequence is TGTACCAGCAGCTTAGGGCTCCTAGCGGGGGCCGCACAAGAGACCCAGTACTTC.

This clonotype was seen at least ten times. The chain recombines TRBV20-1 with TRBJ1-5, with D unclear. CDR1 DFQATT and CDR2 SNEGSKA come from the germline V gene (reference sequence). The CDR3 is made up of 14 amino acids. Trimming pared 5 bases from V and 4 bases from J, leaving 15 bases between. This CDR3 reads CSALFLGQNQPQHF. The DNA for the CDR3 is TGCAGTGCTCTTTTCTTAGGCCAGAATCAGCCCCAGCATTTT.

This clonotype was counted many times. The rearrangement uses TRBV5-1 and TRBJ2-2; TRBD2 aligns across 7 bases. Germline V lookup: CDR1 SGHRS, CDR2 YFSETQ. This CDR3 region has 15 residues. V trimming: 2 bases; J trimming: 7 bases; junction bases outside the gene matches: 8. The CDR3 nucleotides are TGCGCCAGCAGCTTAACGGGAGGTTCTCACGGGGAGCTGTTTTTT. Translating it yields CASSLTGGSHGELFF.

The chain carries TRBV11-2 and TRBJ2-1; D call uncertain. Looked up from germline, CDR1 is SGHAT and CDR2 is FQNNGV. Trimming removed 6 bases from V and 1 base from J, with 4 bases in between. The CDR3 length is 12 residues. The CDR3 loop is CASRHSYNEQFF. CDR3 sequence (DNA): TGTGCCAGCAGGCATTCCTACAATGAGCAGTTCTTC. Full variable domain (outside the CDR3, taken from reference TRBV11-2 and TRBJ2-1): EAGVAQSPRYKIIEKRQSVAFWCNPISGHATLYWYQQILGQGPKLLIQFQNNGVVDDSQLPKDRFSAERLKGVDSTLKIQPAKLEDSAVYLCASRHSYNEQFFGPGTRLTVL.